This T cell receptor beta chain was recovered during a study of blood T cells in healthy people across ages. This clonotype was counted many times. The CDR3 is made up of 15 amino acids. Trimming removed 4 bases from V and 3 bases from J; junction bases left unmatched: 4. Germline V gene lookup returns CDR1 LGHNA and CDR2 YNFKEQ. PCR was performed a second time for about 6 to 12 cycles using a sample-barcoded 5' primer and a J-beta primer mix. One entry per CDR3 protein results from TCRdb running MiXCR on the 5' RACE reads. The sample lists 650,000 to 1,000,000 distinct CDR3 sequences, around 34% occurring once.

The sequence came from a man between 18 and 29 years old in good health. Sequencing was performed on blood. This chain links TRBV4-2 with TRBJ2-3; 10 bases line up with TRBD2. In nucleotides, the CDR3 is TGTGCCAGCAGCCCCGGACTAGCGGCTACAGATACGCAGTATTTT. The encoded protein is CASSPGLAATDTQYF.